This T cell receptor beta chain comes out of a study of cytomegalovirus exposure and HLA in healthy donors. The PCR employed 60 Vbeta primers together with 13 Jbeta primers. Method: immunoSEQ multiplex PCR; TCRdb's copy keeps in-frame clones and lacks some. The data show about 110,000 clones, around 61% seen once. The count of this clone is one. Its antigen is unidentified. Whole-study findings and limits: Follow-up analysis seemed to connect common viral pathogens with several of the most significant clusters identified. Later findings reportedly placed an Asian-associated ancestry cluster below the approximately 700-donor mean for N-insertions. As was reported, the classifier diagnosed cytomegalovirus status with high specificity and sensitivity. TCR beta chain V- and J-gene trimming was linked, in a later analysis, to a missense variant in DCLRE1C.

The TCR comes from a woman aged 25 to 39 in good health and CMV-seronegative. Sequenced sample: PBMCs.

The CDR3 sequence is CASSSGQPAGEKLFF. CDR3 sequence (DNA): TGTGCCAGCAGTTCAGGACAGCCTGCCGGGGAAAAACTGTTTTTT. This chain uses TRBV28 with TRBJ1-4; D may be TRBD1 (6 bases). CDR3 size: 15 residues. The germline V and J ends were trimmed by 4 bases and 8 bases, with 17 bases remaining between them. Germline V gene data show CDR1 as MDHEN and CDR2 as SYDVKM.